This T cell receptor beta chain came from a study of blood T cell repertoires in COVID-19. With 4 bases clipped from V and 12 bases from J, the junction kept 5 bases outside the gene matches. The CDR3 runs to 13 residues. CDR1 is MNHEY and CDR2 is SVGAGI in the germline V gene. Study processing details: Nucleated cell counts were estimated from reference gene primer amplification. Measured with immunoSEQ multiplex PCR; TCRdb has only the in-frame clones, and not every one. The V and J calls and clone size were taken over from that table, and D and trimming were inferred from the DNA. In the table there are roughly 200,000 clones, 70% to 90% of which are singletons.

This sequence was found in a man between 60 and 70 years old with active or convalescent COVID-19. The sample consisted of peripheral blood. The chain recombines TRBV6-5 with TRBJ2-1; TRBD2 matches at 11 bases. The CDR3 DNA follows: TGTGCCAGCAGTTCTGGACTAGCGGGCCGGCAGTTCTTC. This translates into CASSSGLAGRQFF.